This record looks at one T cell receptor beta chain sequence and its context. Its matching antigen is unknown. Trimming removed 3 bases from V and 0 bases from J, with 9 bases in between. CDR1 is LNHDA, CDR2 SQIVND, per germline (reference sequence). The CDR3 runs 16 residues. The immunoSEQ assay was v3. This table comes from immunoSEQ multiplex PCR, and its TCRdb copy is limited to in-frame clones, with some not included. The data contain about 10,000 clones, 50% to 60% of them seen just once; the ten biggest clones take up around 12%. The entry originates in a study of TIL therapy for anti-PD-1-resistant metastatic lung cancer. For the study at large: A handful of tumors were EGFR-mutant and two were ALK-rearranged. By whole-exome sequencing, median non-synonymous tumor mutation burden was approximately 1.4 mutations per megabase.

Study-level points and caveats: Patients were highly selected, enriched for treatment-naive, never-smoker and oncogene-addicted cases.

Time point here: pre-treatment sample, taken before nivolumab and TIL therapy. Most excised metastases sampled were pleural nodules or supraclavicular lymph nodes. The chain uses TRBV19 and TRBJ2-6; D is unresolved. The sequences come from tumor tissue, collected at baseline. The clonotype comes from a person aged 25-85 years with non-small cell lung cancer. CDR3: CASSIRSDSGANVLTF. The CDR3 DNA is TGTGCCAGTAGTATTCGGTCCGACTCTGGGGCCAACGTCCTGACTTTC.